The 9 T cell receptor beta chains below were found in one sample sequenced in a study of cytomegalovirus exposure and HLA in healthy donors. Produced via immunoSEQ multiplex PCR; TCRdb's table is partial and in-frame only. The sample contains about 250,000 clones, roughly 87% of which appear only once. Sequenced input: PBMCs. The receptor source for this set is a young man in good health and CMV-seropositive.

In its sample, this clone was seen once. The chain has TRBV2 and TRBJ1-5; no clear D. V gave up 7 bases and J gave up 0 bases, with 7 bases separating them. CDR3 length: 13 amino acids. Germline V gene data show CDR1 as SNHLY and CDR2 as FYNNEI. The CDR3 bases are TGTGCCAGCACAGCGGGTAGCAATCAGCCCCAGCATTTT. This encodes CASTAGSNQPQHF.

This sequence joins TRBV30 and TRBJ1-1; D is unclear. From germline, CDR1 is GTSNPN and CDR2 SVGIG (reference sequence). V was clipped by 6 bases and J by 1 base, with 9 bases between them. CDR3 length: 12 residues. This chain's CDR3 is CACTNANTEAFF. The CDR3 DNA reads as TGTGCCTGCACAAATGCGAACACTGAAGCTTTCTTT.

The V call is TRBV9, the J call TRBJ2-5; 11 bases are shared with TRBD2. V lost 4 bases, J lost 4 bases, and 3 bases stayed unmatched. This CDR3 spans 14 amino acids. Germline V gene lookup returns CDR1 SGDLS and CDR2 YYNGEE. The CDR3 protein is CASSRLAGLETQYF. In nucleotides, the CDR3 is TGTGCCAGCAGCCGACTAGCGGGACTAGAGACCCAGTACTTC.

The chain uses TRBV9 and TRBJ2-2, with a tentative D call TRBD1 (6 bases). This CDR3 spans 16 amino acids. Between the trimmed V and J ends, which lost 4 bases and 0 bases, there was a span of 13 bases. Looked up from germline, CDR1 is SGDLS and CDR2 is YYNGEE. CDR3 residues: CASSPRGAPNTGELFF. CDR3 nucleotide sequence: TGTGCCAGCAGCCCCAGGGGTGCCCCGAACACCGGGGAGCTGTTTTTT.

This chain uses TRBV29-1 with TRBJ2-5; unclear D gene. Per the germline V gene, CDR1 is SQVTM and CDR2 is ANQGSEA. V lost 7 bases and J 6 bases, leaving 12 bases between the germline ends. This CDR3 comprises 11 residues. The CDR3 nucleotides are TGCAGCGCCTGGTCTGGGCAGACCCAGTACTTC. Amino acid sequence: CSAWSGQTQYF.

This chain connects TRBV7-8 to TRBJ2-2; D not certain. Trimming left V 0 bases short and J 0 bases short, with 8 bases between. Germline V lookup: CDR1 SGHVS, CDR2 FQNEAQ. CDR3 length: 16 residues. The CDR3 region is CASSLARRSNTGELFF. In DNA, the CDR3 is TGTGCCAGCAGCTTAGCTCGCAGGTCGAACACCGGGGAGCTGTTTTTT.

V and J are TRBV28 and TRBJ2-7; D possibly corresponds to TRBD2 (6 bases). With 4 bases removed from V and 1 base from J, the gap between germline ends came to 11 bases. This CDR3 spans 14 amino acids. Germline loops: CDR1 MDHEN, CDR2 SYDVKM. CDR3 bases: TGTGCCAGCAGTTCTTTTGGGGGGTCCTACGAGCAGTACTTC. Amino acids: CASSSFGGSYEQYF.

V usage is TRBV14 and J usage is TRBJ2-7; D gene ambiguous. The CDR3 totals 14 residues. Looked up from germline, CDR1 is SGHDN and CDR2 is FVKESK. V dropped 2 bases and J dropped 0 bases, with 8 bases sitting between them. The CDR3 nucleotides read TGTGCCAGCAGCCAACACCAGAGCTCCTACGAGCAGTACTTC. Its translation is CASSQHQSSYEQYF.

The V call is TRBV27, the J call TRBJ2-1; unclear D gene. Germline V lookup: CDR1 MNHEY, CDR2 SMNVEV (reference sequence). The CDR3 is 11 amino acids. The V end lost 3 bases, the J end lost 7 bases, and 4 bases lay between the germline ends. CDR3 region: CASSFRNEQFF. The CDR3 coding sequence is TGTGCCAGCAGTTTTAGGAATGAGCAGTTCTTC.